Below are 27 T cell receptor beta chains sequenced from a single sample in a study of blood T cell repertoires in COVID-19. TCRdb's table, derived via immunoSEQ multiplex PCR, lists solely in-frame clones and lacks some. The table includes about 400,000 clones, less than 90% detected once. The sample taken for sequencing was PBMCs or T cells enriched from blood (not recorded which). The source of these receptors is a woman aged 25-40 years who had recovered from COVID-19.

The rearrangement joins TRBV5-6 to TRBJ2-7; 10 bases agree with TRBD2. This CDR3 contains 14 residues. The trim removed 2 bases at V and 4 bases at J, leaving 3 bases unmatched. The germline V gene has CDR1 SGHDT and CDR2 YYEEEE. In DNA form, the CDR3 reads TGTGCCAGCAGCTTAGCGGGAGGGGCTTACGAGCAGTACTTC. It specifies CASSLAGGAYEQYF.

The chain has TRBV3-1 (or the pseudogene TRBV3-2) and TRBJ1-2, with 7 bases matching TRBD1. This CDR3 contains 16 residues. The germline V gene encodes CDR1 LGHDT and CDR2 YNNKEL (reference sequence). V lost 0 bases to trimming and J lost 3 bases; unmatched junction nucleotides: 7. Here the CDR3 reads CASSQEQGESYYGYTF. In nucleotides, the CDR3 is TGTGCCAGCAGCCAAGAGCAGGGGGAGTCCTACTATGGCTACACCTTC.

This clone was picked up one time. This chain joins TRBV3-1 (or the pseudogene TRBV3-2) and TRBJ2-7, with D tentatively TRBD1 (5 bases). The CDR3 spans 14 residues. The V end lost 0 bases, the J end lost 0 bases, and 6 bases lay between the germline ends. Per the germline V gene, CDR1 is LGHDT and CDR2 is YNNKEL (reference sequence). The CDR3 loop reads CASSQDTGSYEQYF. The DNA of the CDR3 is TGTGCCAGCAGCCAAGATACAGGCTCCTACGAGCAGTACTTC.

In its sample, this clone was seen once. The rearrangement joins TRBV2 to TRBJ1-5; 7 bases fit TRBD1. This CDR3 comprises 15 residues. Germline trimming cut 4 bases from V and 2 bases from J; bases unmatched to any gene: 5. Germline V gene data show CDR1 as SNHLY and CDR2 as FYNNEI. DNA for the CDR3: TGTGCCAGCAGTGGGGGCCAGGGGGGCAATCAGCCCCAGCATTTT. As protein: CASSGGQGGNQPQHF.

J is TRBJ1-3 and V is TRBV19, with TRBD1 matching 11 bases. Germline lookup yields CDR1 LNHDA and CDR2 SQIVND (reference sequence). The J segment lost 0 bases and the V segment lost 5 bases, leaving 6 bases of the junction unmatched. The CDR3 sequence is 17 residues long. The DNA of the CDR3 is TGTGCCAGTAGTTGGCCCGGGACAGGGGGCTCTGGAAACACCATATATTTT. Its protein product is CASSWPGTGGSGNTIYF.

The V call is TRBV10-3, the J call TRBJ2-7; D perhaps matches TRBD1 (7 bases). V was cut by 7 bases and J by 3 bases, with 13 bases left in between. The CDR3 is 13 amino acids. Germline CDR1 and CDR2: ENHRY and SYGVKD. The CDR3 nucleotides read TGTGCCATCATCACAGGGGAGGTCTACGAGCAGTACTTC. Residues: CAIITGEVYEQYF.

This sequence joins TRBV7-3 and TRBJ2-2; perhaps TRBD2 as D (5 bases). CDR1 is SGHTA, CDR2 FQGTGA, per germline. Trimming took 3 bases from V and 4 from J, leaving 6 bases between them. The length of the CDR3 is 13 residues. CDR3 sequence (DNA): TGTGCCAGCAGCTTCGGAGGCACCGGGGAGCTGTTTTTT. It specifies CASSFGGTGELFF.

The chain links TRBV7-9 to TRBJ2-7, with 8 bases that match TRBD2. Germline CDR1 reads SEHNR; CDR2 reads FQNEAQ (reference sequence). This CDR3 has 14 amino acids. The ends lost 3 bases at V and 6 bases at J; junction bases unmatched: 7. CDR3 sequence reads: CASSLTSATLEQYF. CDR3 nucleotides: TGTGCCAGCAGCTTGACTAGCGCTACTCTCGAGCAGTACTTC.

V is TRBV4-2 and J is TRBJ1-6; the match to TRBD1 covers 7 bases. The CDR3 has 16 residues. Germline V gives CDR1 LGHNA, CDR2 YNFKEQ. V lost 0 bases and J lost 10; bases outside the gene matches: 9. CDR3 sequence (DNA): TGTGCCAGCAGCCAAGACGGGGGACAGCTTTTCTCACCCCTCCACTTT. It translates to CASSQDGGQLFSPLHF.

The gene calls are TRBV11-2 and TRBJ1-1; TRBD1 is a possible D gene (6 bases). With 2 bases removed from V and 7 bases from J, the gap between germline ends came to 26 bases. The CDR3 runs 18 residues. Germline CDR1 is SGHAT and CDR2 is FQNNGV. For the CDR3, the DNA is TGTGCCAGCAGCTTAAGTGTTTTGGGCGGGGGCGAACACTTTGAAGCTTTCTTT. This codes for CASSLSVLGGGEHFEAFF.

The chain employs TRBV27 and TRBJ2-6, with D uncertain. V was shortened by 5 bases and J by 0 bases, with 8 bases between the two germline ends. Germline V lookup: CDR1 MNHEY, CDR2 SMNVEV (reference sequence). The CDR3 extends over 15 amino acids. The CDR3 DNA follows: TGTGCCAGCAGTATCCTCTTCTCTGGGGCCAACGTCCTGACTTTC. Amino acids: CASSILFSGANVLTF.

The J gene is TRBJ2-3, the V gene TRBV25-1; D possibly corresponds to TRBD1 (5 bases). The V and J ends lost 0 bases and 2 bases respectively, with 9 bases between them. Germline loops: CDR1 MGHDK, CDR2 SYGVNS. This CDR3 comprises 15 residues. The CDR3 coding sequence is TGTGCCAGCAGTGAATATGGGGCCCCCACAGATACGCAGTATTTT. Protein: CASSEYGAPTDTQYF. Filled out from reference TRBV25-1 and TRBJ2-3, the complete variable domain reads EADIYQTPRYLVIGTGKKITLECSQTMGHDKMYWYQQDPGMELHLIHYSYGVNSTEKGDLSSESTVSRIRTEHFPLTLESARPSHTSQYLCASSEYGAPTDTQYFGPGTRLTVL.

The gene calls are TRBV5-4 and TRBJ2-1, with a weak D call TRBD1 (5 bases). Germline values: CDR1 SGHNT, CDR2 YYREEE (reference sequence). The CDR3 is made up of 14 amino acids. V was cut by 1 base and J by 6 bases, with 11 bases left in between. The chain's CDR3 is CASSLKTGGNEQFF. DNA of the CDR3: TGTGCCAGCAGCTTGAAAACAGGCGGCAATGAGCAGTTCTTC. Together with reference TRBV5-4 and TRBJ2-1, the CDR3 gives the full variable domain: ETGVTQSPTHLIKTRGQQVTLRCSSQSGHNTVSWYQQALGQGPQFIFQYYREEENGRGNFPPRFSGLQFPNYSSELNVNALELDDSALYLCASSLKTGGNEQFFGPGTRLTVL.

The chain has TRBV27 and TRBJ2-4, with TRBD2 matching 11 bases. Germline CDR1 reads MNHEY; CDR2 reads SMNVEV (reference sequence). This CDR3 region has 14 residues. V dropped 4 bases and J dropped 16; count of bases not matched to a gene: 12. The CDR3 region is CASSSTRLAGIVYF. As DNA, the CDR3 is TGTGCCAGCAGTTCAACCCGACTAGCGGGGATTGTCTACTTC.

This chain links TRBV27 with TRBJ2-7; D possibly corresponds to TRBD1 (6 bases). V was cut by 5 bases and J by 5 bases, with 13 bases left in between. The germline gives CDR1 MNHEY, CDR2 SMNVEV (reference sequence). The CDR3 spans 13 residues. The CDR3 coding sequence is TGTGCCAGCAGTCTTCAGGGGATACACGAGCAGTACTTC. Its translation: CASSLQGIHEQYF.

The chain uses TRBV24-1 and TRBJ1-3, with D hard to call. CDR1 is KGHDR, CDR2 SFDVKD, per germline. CDR3 size: 13 residues. V lost 5 bases and J 3 bases, leaving 7 bases between the germline ends. CDR3 sequence (DNA): TGTGCCACCAGTGGAGGTTTTGGAAACACCATATATTTT. This encodes CATSGGFGNTIYF.

The chain combines TRBV3-1 (or the pseudogene TRBV3-2) with TRBJ1-6; 7 bases are shared with TRBD1. Germline V gene lookup returns CDR1 LGHDT and CDR2 YNNKEL (reference sequence). This CDR3 has 18 residues. Trimming removed 3 bases from V and 6 bases from J; junction bases left unmatched: 14. CDR3 in amino acids: CASSHSTRRGQTNSPLHF. DNA for the CDR3: TGTGCCAGCAGCCACTCCACACGACGGGGACAGACTAATTCACCCCTCCACTTT.

The chain is built from TRBV11-2 and TRBJ2-1, with 8 bases that match TRBD2. The CDR3 contains 15 residues. The germline CDR1 and CDR2 sequences are SGHAT and FQNNGV. The J segment lost 9 bases and the V segment lost 3 bases, leaving 10 bases of the junction unmatched. CDR3 in DNA: TGTGCCAGCAGCTTGACCCAGCGGGAGATGGGTGAGCAGTTCTTC. Translated: CASSLTQREMGEQFF. The full variable domain, in which reference TRBV11-2 and TRBJ2-1 provide the parts outside the CDR3, is EAGVAQSPRYKIIEKRQSVAFWCNPISGHATLYWYQQILGQGPKLLIQFQNNGVVDDSQLPKDRFSAERLKGVDSTLKIQPAKLEDSAVYLCASSLTQREMGEQFFGPGTRLTVL.

This chain joins TRBV11-2 and TRBJ1-1; D not certain. Germline V CDR1 and CDR2: SGHAT, FQNNGV. V was pared by 5 bases and J by 3 bases, with 16 bases between. The CDR3 runs to 15 residues. Here the CDR3 reads CASSRLGLTDTEAFF. The CDR3 region has the DNA TGTGCCAGCAGCCGCCTGGGCCTCACGGACACTGAAGCTTTCTTT.

The chain is built from TRBV11-2 and TRBJ1-2, with TRBD1 matching over 9 bases. With 5 bases clipped from V and 4 bases from J, the junction kept 8 bases outside the gene matches. This CDR3 spans 15 amino acids. From germline, CDR1 is SGHAT and CDR2 FQNNGV. CDR3 amino acids: CASSSTGTGRYGYTF. The DNA of the CDR3 is TGTGCCAGCAGCAGCACCGGGACAGGGCGCTATGGCTACACCTTC.

The rearrangement uses TRBV19 and TRBJ2-2; 11 nucleotides align to TRBD1. The CDR3 is 21 residues long. Trimming took 2 bases from V and 0 from J; bases not matched to a gene: 14. Per germline, CDR1 LNHDA and CDR2 SQIVND (reference sequence). The CDR3, as DNA: TGTGCCAGTAGTATACTAGTCGGACAGGGGGCCGTCCTAGCGAACACCGGGGAGCTGTTTTTT. Its translation is CASSILVGQGAVLANTGELFF.

This chain connects TRBV29-1 to TRBJ2-3, with 8 bases lining up with TRBD2. J was trimmed by 4 bases and V by 7 bases; bases with no gene match: 13. Germline CDR1 SQVTM, CDR2 ANQGSEA. This CDR3 has 15 amino acids. In DNA, the CDR3 is TGCAGCGGGCGACCCGGGACTAGTCTCTCAGATACGCAGTATTTT. Its protein product is CSGRPGTSLSDTQYF.

The chain is built from TRBV5-1 and TRBJ2-5, with D possibly being TRBD1 (6 bases). Trimming cost V 0 bases and J 5 bases, with 8 bases left between them. The CDR3 extends over 13 amino acids. CDR1 and CDR2 from the germline V gene are SGHRS and YFSETQ. DNA of the CDR3: TGCGCCAGCAGCTTGGGGGGGCAGGAGACCCAGTACTTC. Translated, it gives CASSLGGQETQYF.

This rearrangement joins TRBV19 to TRBJ1-2; 8 bases align to TRBD1. V gave up 10 bases and J gave up 4 bases; unmatched junction bases: 11. Germline V gene lookup returns CDR1 LNHDA and CDR2 SQIVND (reference sequence). The CDR3 is made up of 14 amino acids. This chain's CDR3 is CATNTGQGFYGYTF. CDR3 coding DNA: TGTGCCACCAACACCGGACAGGGATTCTATGGCTACACCTTC.

The chain couples TRBV6-6 to TRBJ2-3; 11 bases are a match to TRBD2. V shed 6 bases, J shed 6 bases, and the junction held 11 bases outside the gene matches. CDR3 length equals 16 residues. Germline CDR1 and CDR2: MNHNY and SVGAGI (reference sequence). This chain's CDR3 is CASRLTSGVPRDTQYF. CDR3 bases: TGTGCCAGCAGGTTGACTAGCGGGGTACCCCGGGATACGCAGTATTTT.

The rearrangement joins TRBV18 to TRBJ2-7; D is undetermined. V lost 2 bases and J 1 base, leaving 6 bases between the germline ends. The germline V gene has CDR1 KGHSH and CDR2 LQKENI. The CDR3 loop spans 13 amino acids. Here the CDR3 reads CASSPAESYEQYF. CDR3 coding DNA: TGTGCCAGCTCACCAGCAGAATCCTACGAGCAGTACTTC.

The CDR3 here is CASSPQQGSTGELFF. CDR3 coding DNA: TGTGCCAGCAGTCCCCAACAGGGGAGCACCGGGGAGCTGTTTTTT. The gene calls are TRBV27 and TRBJ2-2, with 7 nucleotides matching TRBD1. The CDR3 covers 15 residues. V lost 5 bases and J lost 4; bases outside the gene matches: 7. CDR1 and CDR2 from the germline V gene are MNHEY and SMNVEV (reference sequence).